This TCR beta chain was identified during a study of identical twins. This clonotype was seen more than once but under ten times. TCRdb called the 5' RACE reads again in MiXCR, with one record for every CDR3 protein. This sample has around 340,000 distinct CDR3 sequences, with over 9% found just once. These data were also reused for a study on yellow fever vaccine responses in identical twins. From that second work: In identical twins, vaccine T cell responses appeared partly shared and partly individual.

Specimen: CD8+ T cells sorted from blood. The origin of this receptor is a woman aged 18-35 years in good health.

Here the CDR3 DNA reads TGTGCCACCAGTCTGGACTGGGGGGATGAAGCTTTCTTT. It codes for CATSLDWGDEAFF. This chain connects TRBV15 to TRBJ1-1; D may be TRBD1 (5 bases). CDR1 LNHNV and CDR2 YYDKDF come from the germline V gene (reference sequence). This CDR3 region has 13 residues. The V end was cut by 6 bases, the J end by 7 bases, with 15 bases between.